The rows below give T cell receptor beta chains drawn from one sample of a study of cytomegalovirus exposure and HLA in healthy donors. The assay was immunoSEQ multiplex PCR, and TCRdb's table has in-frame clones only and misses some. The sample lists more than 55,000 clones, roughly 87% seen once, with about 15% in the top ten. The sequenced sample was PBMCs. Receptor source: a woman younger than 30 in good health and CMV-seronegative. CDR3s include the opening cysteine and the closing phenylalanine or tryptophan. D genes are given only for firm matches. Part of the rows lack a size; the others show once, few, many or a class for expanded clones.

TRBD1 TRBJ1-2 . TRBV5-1 TGCGCCAGCAGCTTGGACGGGACAGGGGGGGGCTACACCTTC CASSLDGTGGGYTF
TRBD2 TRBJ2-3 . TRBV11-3 TGTGCCAGCAGCTTAGCGGGGGGATACACAGATACGCAGTATTTT CASSLAGGYTDTQYF
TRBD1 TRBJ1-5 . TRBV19 TGTGCCAGTACCTCCCGACAGGGGCGAGTACAGCCCCAGCATTTT CASTSRQGRVQPQHF
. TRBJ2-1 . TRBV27 TGTGCCAGCAGTTCGACCCATGGGGCGGGGTCCCTCAAGGGAGAGCAGTTCTTC CASSSTHGAGSLKGEQFF
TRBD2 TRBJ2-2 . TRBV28 TGTGCCAGCAGTTTTCAGCCCTTAGCGGGATTAAAGAACACCGGGGAGCTGTTTTTT CASSFQPLAGLKNTGELFF
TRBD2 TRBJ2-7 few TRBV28 TGTGCCAGCAGTCCGACTAGCGGGAGGTCCTACGAGCAGTACTTC CASSPTSGRSYEQYF
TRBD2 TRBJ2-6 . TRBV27 TGTGCCAGCAGTTTCTCCGGGGGGTGGTCGGGGGCCAACGTCCTGACTTTC CASSFSGGWSGANVLTF
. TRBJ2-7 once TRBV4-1 TGCGCCCGTCCCAGGTCAAGAAGCTCCTACGAGCAGTACTTC CARPRSRSSYEQYF
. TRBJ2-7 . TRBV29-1 TGCAGCGTTCACGGACACCACGAGCAGTACTTC CSVHGHHEQYF
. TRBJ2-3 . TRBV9 TGTGCCAGCAGCGTAGGATTCCACACGACAGATACGCAGTATTTT CASSVGFHTTDTQYF
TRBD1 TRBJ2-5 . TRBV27 TGTGCCAGCAGTCAAAATACAGGGGAAGGAGAGACCCAGTACTTC CASSQNTGEGETQYF
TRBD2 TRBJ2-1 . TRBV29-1 TGCAGCGTTGTGGGGCTAGCGGGAGTTCTCTCCTACAATGAGCAGTTCTTC CSVVGLAGVLSYNEQFF
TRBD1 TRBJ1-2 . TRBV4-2 TGTGCCAGCAGCCGAGGACAGGGGATAGGCTACACCTTC CASSRGQGIGYTF
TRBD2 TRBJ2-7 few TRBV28 TGTGCCAGCAGTTTTTGGTCTCTAGCGGGAGGGCCGGGCGAGCAGTACTTC CASSFWSLAGGPGEQYF
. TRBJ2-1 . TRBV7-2 TGTGCCAGCAGCTTAAGGCGGGGACGCTCCTACAATGAGCAGTTCTTC CASSLRRGRSYNEQFF
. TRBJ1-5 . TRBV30 TGTGCCTGGAGTGTAGCCCCAGGGATTGGTCAGCCCCAGCATTTT CAWSVAPGIGQPQHF
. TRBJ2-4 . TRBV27 TGTGCCAGCAGCCCCACCCAGGCCAAAAACATTCAGTACTTC CASSPTQAKNIQYF
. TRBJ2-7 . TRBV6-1 TGTGCCAGCTCGAGCCCCGCGCTTGACTACGAGCAGTACTTC CASSSPALDYEQYF
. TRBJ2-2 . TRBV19 TGTGCCAGTAGTGGGGGGATGAACACCGGGGAGCTGTTTTTT CASSGGMNTGELFF
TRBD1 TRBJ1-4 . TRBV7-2 TGTGCCAGCAGCTTAGATGCAGGGGGACGGCAGCTGTTTTTT CASSLDAGGRQLFF
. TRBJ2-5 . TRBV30 TGTGCCTGGAGTGTACTGGAGACCCAGTACTTC CAWSVLETQYF
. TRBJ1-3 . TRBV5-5 TGTGCCAGCAGCTTGGCCCGAGAGGGAGGAAACACCATATATTTT CASSLAREGGNTIYF
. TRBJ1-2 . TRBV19 TGTGCCAGTAGTATATGGCAGCCAGGGCCCAACTATGGCTACACCTTC CASSIWQPGPNYGYTF
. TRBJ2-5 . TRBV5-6 TGTGCCAGCAGCGCGGACAGGAGGGTAGAGACCCAGTACTTC CASSADRRVETQYF
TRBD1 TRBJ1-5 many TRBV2 TGTGCCAGCAGTATGACAACAGGGGATCAGCCCCAGCATTTT CASSMTTGDQPQHF
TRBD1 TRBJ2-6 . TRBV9 TGTGCCAGCAGCGTACCGGGACAGGGTGTTTCTGGGGCCAACGTCCTGACTTTC CASSVPGQGVSGANVLTF